This note documents a single T cell receptor beta chain sequence. Its antigen remains unknown. These data come from a study of cytomegalovirus exposure and HLA in healthy donors. Regarding the study as a whole: Altogether, more than 150 TCR beta chains were recorded as cytomegalovirus-associated. Sequencing artifact likely explains a cluster of highly shared sequence variants. As a later analysis showed, a missense DCLRE1C variant was linked to trimming of TCR beta V- and J-genes. Across all donors, roughly uniform sequencing depth was an assumption of the presence/absence analyses.

Vbeta (60) and Jbeta (13) primers were used in the PCR. The table came from immunoSEQ multiplex PCR; TCRdb's copy has only in-frame clones and leaves some out. In the table there are some 200,000 clones, roughly 80% of which are singletons. V gave up 5 bases and J gave up 4 bases; unmatched junction bases: 11. Germline CDR1 MDHEN, CDR2 SYDVKM. The CDR3 has 16 amino acids. V usage is TRBV28 and J usage is TRBJ2-1, with 7 bases lining up with TRBD2. The sequence came from a woman aged 18-29 years in good health and CMV-seronegative. Source material: PBMCs. The CDR3, as DNA: TGTGCCAGCAGTCCGACATGGACTAGTGGGTACAATGAGCAGTTCTTC. This translates into CASSPTWTSGYNEQFF. Combining the CDR3 with reference TRBV28 and TRBJ2-1 gives the whole variable domain DVKVTQSSRYLVKRTGEKVFLECVQDMDHENMFWYRQDPGLGLRLIYFSYDVKMKEKGDIPEGYSVSREKKERFSLILESASTNQTSMYLCASSPTWTSGYNEQFFGPGTRLTVL.